Listed below are T cell receptor beta chains from one sample, sequenced in a study of cytomegalovirus exposure and HLA in healthy donors. Sequencing used immunoSEQ multiplex PCR; TCRdb keeps in-frame clones, though not all of them. Of 330,000 or so clones listed, roughly 89% are singletons. Input material: PBMCs. The receptors derive from a woman aged 18-29 years in good health and CMV-seronegative. CDR3s include the opening cysteine and the closing phenylalanine or tryptophan. The D gene is left open where the match is weak. The size of a clone is reported for some rows only, either as once, few or many, or as a class for expanded clones.

j_call d_call clone_size v_call cdr3_nt cdr3_aa
TRBJ1-2 TRBD1 NA TRBV18 TGTGCCAGCTCACCGGGACAGGGCTATGGCTACACCTTC CASSPGQGYGYTF
TRBJ1-1 NA NA TRBV29-1 TGCAGCGTTGCCCCTTTGGCAGGAATGAACACTGAAGCTTTCTTT CSVAPLAGMNTEAFF
TRBJ1-5 NA NA TRBV27 TGTGCCAGCAGTTTGGACTCAGGAGCGCCCCAGCATTTT CASSLDSGAPQHF
TRBJ2-1 TRBD2 NA TRBV9 TGTGCCAGCAGTTTAACTAGCGGGAATCCTGAGCAGTTCTTC CASSLTSGNPEQFF
TRBJ2-7 TRBD2 NA TRBV7-2 TGTGCCAGCAGCTTGGTAGCGGGAGGCTCATCACCCTACGAGCAGTACTTC CASSLVAGGSSPYEQYF
TRBJ1-2 TRBD1 NA TRBV18 TGTGCCAGCTCACCAGGGACAGGGCAAGGCTACACCTTC CASSPGTGQGYTF
TRBJ2-1 TRBD1 once TRBV4-3 TGCGCCAGCAGCCAAGAGATGGACAGGGGCTACAATGAGCAGTTCTTC CASSQEMDRGYNEQFF
TRBJ1-5 NA NA TRBV5-6 TGTGCCAGCAGCCCCGCAGGGGACCAGCCCCAGCATTTT CASSPAGDQPQHF
TRBJ1-2 TRBD1 few TRBV27 TGTGCCAGCATGTCTTACAGGGGCTATAACTATGGCTACACCTTC CASMSYRGYNYGYTF
TRBJ2-5 NA NA TRBV18 TGTGCCAGCTCACCAAGACAGGAACTCCAAGAGACCCAGTACTTC CASSPRQELQETQYF
TRBJ2-2 TRBD1 NA TRBV7-2 TGTGCCAGCAGCCGCCCGGGACAGGGGAACACCGGGGAGCTGTTTTTT CASSRPGQGNTGELFF
TRBJ2-7 NA NA TRBV28 TGTGCCAGCATGAGCTCCTACGAGCAGTACTTC CASMSSYEQYF
TRBJ2-1 TRBD2 NA TRBV6-6 TGTGCCAGCAGTTACCGACTAGCGTCACATCGTGGGGGGTTCTTC CASSYRLASHRGGFF
TRBJ2-7 NA NA TRBV7-9 TGTGCAATGGCGGCAGGGCCCTACGAGCAGTACTTC CAMAAGPYEQYF
TRBJ2-5 TRBD2 NA TRBV18 TGTGCCAGCTCACCAACTAGCGGGCCTGGTACGGGAAGGACCCAGTACTTC CASSPTSGPGTGRTQYF
TRBJ2-7 TRBD1 NA TRBV5-1 TGCGCCAGCAGCTTTGACAGGGTCTACGAGCAGTACTTC CASSFDRVYEQYF
TRBJ1-5 NA NA TRBV6-1 TGTGCCAGCAGTGAAACAGGTGGGGTAGTGCGCAATCAGCCCCAGCATTTT CASSETGGVVRNQPQHF
TRBJ2-7 TRBD1 NA TRBV7-6 TGTGCCAGCAGCTTAGCAGGACAGGGGGCGGACGAGCAGTACTTC CASSLAGQGADEQYF
TRBJ1-5 NA NA TRBV11-2 TGTGCCAGCAGCTTTCCCGGCGGAGCCCAGCATTTT CASSFPGGAQHF
TRBJ2-1 TRBD2 NA TRBV6-1 TGTGCCAGCAGTCCCACTAGCGGGAGTTCCTATGAGCAGTTCTTC CASSPTSGSSYEQFF
TRBJ2-7 TRBD1 NA TRBV25-1 TGTGCCAGCAGTGAAAGATGGGACAGGGGGACCTACGAGCAGTACTTC CASSERWDRGTYEQYF
TRBJ1-2 NA NA TRBV9 TGTGCCAGCAGCGCCCACACCGGGACTTCCCCATTTCGCGGCTACACCTTC CASSAHTGTSPFRGYTF
TRBJ2-7 NA NA TRBV6-5 TGTGCCAGCAGTTACTCCGGGGGGCACTACGAGCAGTACTTC CASSYSGGHYEQYF